This is a list of T cell receptor beta chains from one sample in a study of shared clonotypes between healthy human individuals. Libraries were prepared by immunoSEQ multiplex PCR; TCRdb keeps only in-frame clonotypes and omits some of them. The table records approximately 2.1 million clones, just over 90% of them present only once. Material for sequencing was naive CD4+ T cells from PBMCs. The receptor set was obtained from a man between 18 and 35 years old in good health. Some clones in this sample may be carry-over from other donors' samples. Each CDR3 is given without its conserved first and last residue. D genes are given only for firm matches. Part of the rows lack a size; the others show once, few, many or a class for expanded clones.

>.|.|TRBJ2-6|TRBV14
ASSPLGAGANVLT
>.|TRBD2|TRBJ2-7|TRBV28
ASSPPSGSPYEQY
>once|TRBD2|TRBJ2-7|TRBV28
ASSPRTSGYYEQY
>.|.|TRBJ1-1|TRBV19
ASSIGRLAEAF
>.|TRBD2|TRBJ2-2|TRBV7-9
ASSLAGGTTGELF
>.|.|TRBJ1-2|TRBV28
ASSTRVVYGYT
>.|.|TRBJ2-7|TRBV6-1
ASTPLARYYEQY
>.|.|TRBJ1-4|TRBV27
ATGRKANEKLF
>.|.|TRBJ2-1|TRBV7-2
ASSPTLAPSPQEQF
>.|.|TRBJ1-1|TRBV28
ASRDSVNTEAF
>.|.|TRBJ1-5|TRBV6-6
ASSYRDGNQPQH
>.|.|TRBJ1-2|TRBV28
ASSLWPTGAYGYT
>.|TRBD2|TRBJ2-7|TRBV5-6
ASSPPGAGGMYEQY
>once|TRBD1|TRBJ2-1|TRBV30
ALGKGQGIKNEQF
>.|.|TRBJ2-7|TRBV30
AWSVGSGRHYEQY